Below, 15 T cell receptor beta chains from the same sample are listed, as sequenced in a study of cytomegalovirus exposure and HLA in healthy donors (dated by TCRdb to about 2017). Library construction relied on the immunoSEQ multiplex PCR assay. For the multiplex PCR, a mixture combining 60 forward primers for TCR Vbeta segments and 13 reverse primers for TCR Jbeta segments was used. Imported from immuneACCESS, the table was reduced by TCRdb to in-frame sequences with V and J called. These copies leave out some clones; in studies compared against another copy, an unresolved V gene accounts for under half, and the cause of the remainder is not known. The sample table shows some 120,000 clones, and around 77% are seen once. The ten largest clones capture approximately 1.2% of the sample. Sequenced input: PBMCs. Receptors were obtained from a man aged 50 to 60 in good health and CMV-seronegative.

The chain carries TRBV7-9 and TRBJ2-7, with a possible D match to TRBD2 (6 bases). V lost 3 bases to trimming and J lost 2 bases, with 26 bases between them. The CDR3 spans 19 residues. Germline lookup yields CDR1 SEHNR and CDR2 FQNEAQ (reference sequence). The CDR3 protein is CASSFSLSSRREPTYEQYF. CDR3 nucleotides: TGTGCCAGCAGCTTTTCCCTTAGCTCACGGCGGGAACCAACCTACGAGCAGTACTTC.

In regard to this clone: The identical CDR3 is also encoded by other nucleotide sequences in the sample. The chain recombines TRBV28 with TRBJ1-3; a weak D match, TRBD1 (5 bases). Trimming removed 4 bases at V and 0 bases at J, with 7 bases between. CDR1 is MDHEN, CDR2 SYDVKM, per germline. The length of the CDR3 is 14 residues. CDR3 loop: CASSSGGSGNTIYF. Here the CDR3 DNA reads TGTGCCAGCAGTTCGGGGGGCTCTGGAAACACCATATATTTT.

The chain couples TRBV15 to TRBJ2-2; D is uncertain. Deletions cut 8 bases from V and 4 bases from J, with 14 bases between. The germline gives CDR1 LNHNV, CDR2 YYDKDF (reference sequence). The CDR3 length is 14 residues. CDR3 protein: CATFSSGGTGELFF. The CDR3 DNA is TGTGCCACCTTTTCGTCCGGCGGCACCGGGGAGCTGTTTTTT.

The rearrangement links TRBV15 to TRBJ2-7, with 7 bases fitting TRBD2. This CDR3 has 16 residues. Germline loops: CDR1 LNHNV, CDR2 YYDKDF (reference sequence). With V trimmed by 0 bases and J by 3 bases, 8 bases remained unmatched. CDR3 DNA sequence: TGTGCCACCAGCAGAGATCTGGCGGGAGCGGTCTACGAGCAGTACTTC. As protein: CATSRDLAGAVYEQYF.

The chain combines TRBV5-4 with TRBJ2-7; D is undetermined. Germline CDR1 is SGHNT and CDR2 is YYREEE (reference sequence). V was pared by 4 bases and J by 2 bases, with 10 bases between. The CDR3 is 13 residues long. Written as DNA, the CDR3 is TGTGCCAGCAGCGAACGTGGGCCCTACGAGCAGTACTTC. It encodes CASSERGPYEQYF.

The chain links TRBV2 to TRBJ2-7; TRBD2 matches at 7 bases. After removal of 7 bases from V and 3 bases from J, the junction contained 9 bases not matched to a gene. This CDR3 is 14 amino acids long. Germline V CDR1 and CDR2: SNHLY, FYNNEI. CDR3 sequence reads: CASTGSGTHYEQYF. CDR3 nucleotide sequence: TGTGCCAGCACCGGGAGCGGGACGCACTACGAGCAGTACTTC.

This clone came up once. The rearrangement links TRBV7-9 to TRBJ2-1; 9 bases fit TRBD2. There are 15 residues in the CDR3. Germline V gene data show CDR1 as SEHNR and CDR2 as FQNEAQ (reference sequence). The V segment lost 1 base and the J segment 8 bases; nucleotides outside the gene matches: 6. This chain's CDR3 is CASSLVAGGPHEQFF. CDR3 DNA: TGTGCCAGCAGCTTAGTTGCGGGAGGGCCCCATGAGCAGTTCTTC.

J is TRBJ2-7 and V is TRBV4-2, with 10 bases identical to TRBD2. The J segment lost 5 bases and the V segment lost 0 bases, leaving 7 bases of the junction unmatched. The CDR3 has 16 residues. Germline V gene data show CDR1 as LGHNA and CDR2 as YNFKEQ. In nucleotides, the CDR3 is TGTGCCAGCAGCCAAGATTATAGCGGGAGGTTCAACGAGCAGTACTTC. It yields the protein CASSQDYSGRFNEQYF.

This rearrangement joins TRBV2 to TRBJ2-1, with 8 nucleotides matching TRBD2. The CDR3 is 15 amino acids. Germline V gene sequence: CDR1 SNHLY, CDR2 FYNNEI. Trimming removed 4 bases from V and 9 bases from J; junction bases left unmatched: 11. The CDR3 DNA reads TGTGCCAGCAGTGGGTTAAGCGGGAGTCCCGGTGAGCAGTTCTTC. This translates into CASSGLSGSPGEQFF.

The rearrangement uses TRBV10-1 and TRBJ2-7; D not resolved. The CDR3 is 12 residues long. V lost 4 bases and J lost 7, with 11 bases in between. Germline CDR1 is WNHNN and CDR2 is SYGVQD (reference sequence). The CDR3 region has the DNA TGCGCCAGCAGTGCCCCTGGTAGAGAGCAGTACTTC. This codes for CASSAPGREQYF.

With regard to this clone: The junction and the germline gene differ at one end; a read error may be behind it. The sample has other DNA sequences that encode this CDR3 too. The V call is TRBV7-7, the J call TRBJ2-7; the D is unclear. From germline, CDR1 is SSHAT and CDR2 FNYEAQ (reference sequence). The CDR3 covers 13 residues. DNA for the CDR3: TGTGCTAGCAGCTTAGCCCCCACCTACGAGCAGTACTTC. Translation gives CASSLAPTYEQYF.

The chain is built from TRBV7-2 and TRBJ2-7; 9 bases match TRBD1. The CDR3 is made up of 21 amino acids. The V gene's germline CDR1 is SGHTA and CDR2 FQGNSA. V shed 0 bases and J 8 bases; nucleotides not matched to a gene: 26. CDR3 nucleotide sequence: TGTGCCAGCAGCTTAGCAACATTAACCGGGACAGGGCGCCCATTCCTACGAAAGCAGTACTTC. Translated, it gives CASSLATLTGTGRPFLRKQYF.

The chain combines TRBV2 with TRBJ1-2; TRBD1 agrees at 9 bases. The CDR3 length is 15 residues. Germline CDR1 SNHLY, CDR2 FYNNEI. V gave up 1 base and J gave up 4 bases; unmatched junction bases: 4. The CDR3 DNA is TGTGCCAGCAGTGAAGGCCGGGACAGGGTCTATGGCTACACCTTC. Translated, it gives CASSEGRDRVYGYTF.

This sequence joins TRBV29-1 and TRBJ2-4, with 7 bases fitting TRBD2. Germline V lookup: CDR1 SQVTM, CDR2 ANQGSEA. This CDR3 region has 16 residues. J lost 0 bases, V lost 2 bases, and 7 bases had no gene match. The CDR3 bases are TGCAGCGTTGAAAGTGGGAGGGGATTAGCCAAAAACATTCAGTACTTC. Its protein is CSVESGRGLAKNIQYF.

This clone was recorded a few times. The CDR3, as DNA: TGTGCCTGGAGTGTACGGGACACCAATGAAAAACTGTTTTTT. It yields the protein CAWSVRDTNEKLFF. The rearrangement joins TRBV30 to TRBJ1-4; maybe TRBD1 (6 bases). Per the germline V gene, CDR1 is GTSNPN and CDR2 is SVGIG (reference sequence). V was clipped by 0 bases and J by 5 bases, with 10 bases between them. The CDR3 has 14 amino acids.